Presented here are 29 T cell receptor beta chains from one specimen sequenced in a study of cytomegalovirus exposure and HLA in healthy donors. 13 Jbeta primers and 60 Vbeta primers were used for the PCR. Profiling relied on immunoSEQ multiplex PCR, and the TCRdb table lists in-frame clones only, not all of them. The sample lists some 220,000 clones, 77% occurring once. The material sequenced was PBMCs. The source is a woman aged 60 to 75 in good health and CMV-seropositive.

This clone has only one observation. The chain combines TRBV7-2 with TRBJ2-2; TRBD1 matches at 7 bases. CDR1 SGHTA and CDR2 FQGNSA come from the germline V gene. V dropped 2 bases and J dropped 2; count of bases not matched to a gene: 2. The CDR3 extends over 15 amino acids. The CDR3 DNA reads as TGTGCCAGCAGCTTAAGGGGGCAAAACACCGGGGAGCTGTTTTTT. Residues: CASSLRGQNTGELFF.

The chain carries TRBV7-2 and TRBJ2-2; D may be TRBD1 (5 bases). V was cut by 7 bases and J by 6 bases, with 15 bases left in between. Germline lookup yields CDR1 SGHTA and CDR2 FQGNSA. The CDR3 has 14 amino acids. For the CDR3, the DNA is TGTGCCAGCACTCTGACGGCAGGGCCCGGGGAGCTGTTTTTT. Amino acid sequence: CASTLTAGPGELFF.

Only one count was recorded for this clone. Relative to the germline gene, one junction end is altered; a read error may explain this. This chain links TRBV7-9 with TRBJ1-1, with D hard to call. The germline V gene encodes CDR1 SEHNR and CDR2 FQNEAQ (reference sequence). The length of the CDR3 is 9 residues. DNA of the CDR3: TGTTCCAGCAGCACCCTCGGTTTCTTT. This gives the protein CSSSTLGFF.

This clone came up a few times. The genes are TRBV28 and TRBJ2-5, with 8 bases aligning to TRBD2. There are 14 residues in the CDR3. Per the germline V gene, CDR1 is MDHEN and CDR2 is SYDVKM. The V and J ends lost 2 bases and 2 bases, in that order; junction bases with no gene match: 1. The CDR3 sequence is CASSLGTRQETQYF. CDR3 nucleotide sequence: TGTGCCAGCAGTTTAGGGACTAGACAAGAGACCCAGTACTTC.

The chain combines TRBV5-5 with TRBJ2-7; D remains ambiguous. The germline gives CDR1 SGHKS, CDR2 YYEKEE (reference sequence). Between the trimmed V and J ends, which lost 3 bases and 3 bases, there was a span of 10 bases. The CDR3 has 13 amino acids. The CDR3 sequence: CASSSSTGYEQYF. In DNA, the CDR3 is TGTGCCAGCAGCTCATCGACTGGCTACGAGCAGTACTTC.

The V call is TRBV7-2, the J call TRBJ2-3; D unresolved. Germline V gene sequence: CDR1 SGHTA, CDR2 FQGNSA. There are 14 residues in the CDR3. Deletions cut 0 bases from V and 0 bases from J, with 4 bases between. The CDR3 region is CASSLAASTDTQYF. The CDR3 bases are TGTGCCAGCAGCTTAGCGGCTAGCACAGATACGCAGTATTTT.

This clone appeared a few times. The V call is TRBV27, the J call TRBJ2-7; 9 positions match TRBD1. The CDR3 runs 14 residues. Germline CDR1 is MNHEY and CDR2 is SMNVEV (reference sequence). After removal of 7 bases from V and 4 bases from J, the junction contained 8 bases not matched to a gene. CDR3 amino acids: CASTRQGEIYEQYF. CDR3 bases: TGTGCCAGCACAAGACAGGGGGAGATATACGAGCAGTACTTC.

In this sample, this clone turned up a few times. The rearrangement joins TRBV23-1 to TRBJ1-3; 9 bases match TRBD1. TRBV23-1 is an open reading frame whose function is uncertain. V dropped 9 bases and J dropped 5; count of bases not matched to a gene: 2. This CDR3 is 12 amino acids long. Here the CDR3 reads CARDRGRNTIYF. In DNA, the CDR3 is TGCGCCAGGGACAGGGGAAGAAACACCATATATTTT.

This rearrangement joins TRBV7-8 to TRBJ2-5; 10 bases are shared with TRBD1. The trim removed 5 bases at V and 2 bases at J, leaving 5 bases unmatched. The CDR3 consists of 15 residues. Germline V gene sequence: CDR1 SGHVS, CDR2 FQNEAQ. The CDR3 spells CASSPRDRGQETQYF. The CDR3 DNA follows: TGTGCCAGCAGCCCCCGGGACAGGGGACAAGAGACCCAGTACTTC.

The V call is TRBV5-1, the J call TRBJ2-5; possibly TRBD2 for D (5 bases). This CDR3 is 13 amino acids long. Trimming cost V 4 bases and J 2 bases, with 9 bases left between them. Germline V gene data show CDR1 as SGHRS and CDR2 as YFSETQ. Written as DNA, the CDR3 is TGCGCCAGCAGCCGGAGCGGTCAAGAGACCCAGTACTTC. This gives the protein CASSRSGQETQYF.

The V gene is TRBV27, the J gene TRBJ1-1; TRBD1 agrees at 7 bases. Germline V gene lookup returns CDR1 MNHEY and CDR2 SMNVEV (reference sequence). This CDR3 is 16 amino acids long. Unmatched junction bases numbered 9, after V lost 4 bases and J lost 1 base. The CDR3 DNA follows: TGTGCCAGCAGTTCCTCGGGACAGAAATGGAACACTGAAGCTTTCTTT. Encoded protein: CASSSSGQKWNTEAFF.

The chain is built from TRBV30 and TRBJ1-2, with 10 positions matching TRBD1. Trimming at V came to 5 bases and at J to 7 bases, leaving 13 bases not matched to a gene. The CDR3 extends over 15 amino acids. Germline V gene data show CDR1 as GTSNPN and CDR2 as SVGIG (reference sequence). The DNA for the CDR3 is TGTGCCTGGCAACTCCCGGGACAGGGGATGATTGGCTACACCTTC. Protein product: CAWQLPGQGMIGYTF.

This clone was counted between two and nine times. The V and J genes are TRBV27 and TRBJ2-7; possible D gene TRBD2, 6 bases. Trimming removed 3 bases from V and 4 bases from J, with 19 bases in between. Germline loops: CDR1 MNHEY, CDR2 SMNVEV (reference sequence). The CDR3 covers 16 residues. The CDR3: CASSFVTRAGKYEQYF. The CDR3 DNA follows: TGTGCCAGCAGTTTCGTCACGAGGGCGGGGAAGTACGAGCAGTACTTC.

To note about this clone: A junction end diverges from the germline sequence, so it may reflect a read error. The CDR3 nucleotides are TGTTCCAGCAGCAGTGCAGGGACATACGAGCAGTACTTC. This encodes CSSSSAGTYEQYF. The chain joins TRBV7-9 to TRBJ2-7, with D perhaps TRBD1 (6 bases). Germline V CDR1 and CDR2: SEHNR, FQNEAQ (reference sequence). This CDR3 contains 13 residues.

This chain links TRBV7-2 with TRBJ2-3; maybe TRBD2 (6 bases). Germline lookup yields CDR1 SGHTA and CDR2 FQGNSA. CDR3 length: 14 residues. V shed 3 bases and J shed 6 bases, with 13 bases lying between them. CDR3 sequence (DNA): TGTGCCAGCAGCTTCGGACTAAAAGAGGATACGCAGTATTTT. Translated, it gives CASSFGLKEDTQYF.

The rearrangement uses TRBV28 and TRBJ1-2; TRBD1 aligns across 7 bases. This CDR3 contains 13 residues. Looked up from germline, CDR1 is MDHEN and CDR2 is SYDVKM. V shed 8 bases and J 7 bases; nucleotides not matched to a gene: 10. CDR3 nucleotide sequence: TGTGCCAGCGGCCGAGGGACAGTTCTTGGCTACACCTTC. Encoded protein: CASGRGTVLGYTF.

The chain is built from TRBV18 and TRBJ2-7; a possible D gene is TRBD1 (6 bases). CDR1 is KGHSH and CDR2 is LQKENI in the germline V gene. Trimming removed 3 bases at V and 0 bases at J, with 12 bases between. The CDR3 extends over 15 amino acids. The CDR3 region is CASSPYMDSSYEQYF. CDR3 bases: TGTGCCAGCTCACCCTATATGGACAGCTCCTACGAGCAGTACTTC. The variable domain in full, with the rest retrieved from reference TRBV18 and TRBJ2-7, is NAGVMQNPRHLVRRRGQEARLRCSPMKGHSHVYWYRQLPEEGLKFMVYLQKENIIDESGMPKERFSAEFPKEGPSILRIQQVVRGDSAAYFCASSPYMDSSYEQYFGPGTRLTVT.

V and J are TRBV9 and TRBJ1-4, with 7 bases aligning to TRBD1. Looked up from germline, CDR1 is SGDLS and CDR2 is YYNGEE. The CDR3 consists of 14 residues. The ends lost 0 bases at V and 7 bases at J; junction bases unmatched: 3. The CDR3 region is CASSVVRGCEKLFF. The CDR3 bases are TGTGCCAGCAGCGTAGTCAGGGGGTGTGAAAAACTGTTTTTT.

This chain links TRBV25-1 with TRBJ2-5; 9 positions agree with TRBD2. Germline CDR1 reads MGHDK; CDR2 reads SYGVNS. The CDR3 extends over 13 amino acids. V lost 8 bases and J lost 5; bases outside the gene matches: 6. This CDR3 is CASGLAGVETQYF. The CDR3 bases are TGTGCCAGCGGCTTAGCGGGGGTCGAGACCCAGTACTTC.

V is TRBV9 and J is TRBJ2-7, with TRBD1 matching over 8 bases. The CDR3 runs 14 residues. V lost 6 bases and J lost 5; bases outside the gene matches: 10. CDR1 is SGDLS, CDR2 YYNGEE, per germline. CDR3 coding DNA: TGTGCCAGCAACCAACAGGGGGATGTCGACGAGCAGTACTTC. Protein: CASNQQGDVDEQYF.

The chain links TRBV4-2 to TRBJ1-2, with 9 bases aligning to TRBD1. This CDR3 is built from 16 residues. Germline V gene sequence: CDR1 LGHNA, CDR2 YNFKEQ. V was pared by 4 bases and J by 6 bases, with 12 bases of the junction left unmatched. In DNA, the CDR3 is TGTGCCAGCAGCCCGGACAGGGGACTACCAGTTCATGGCTACACCTTC. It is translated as CASSPDRGLPVHGYTF.

CDR3 nucleotide sequence: TGTGCCAGCTCAGGGCAGAGCAATGAGCAGTTCTTC. It is translated as CASSGQSNEQFF. This chain connects TRBV7-6 to TRBJ2-1, with D maybe TRBD1 (5 bases). Trimming removed 8 bases at V and 6 bases at J, with 11 bases between. This CDR3 spans 12 amino acids. Germline values: CDR1 SGHVS, CDR2 FNYEAQ.

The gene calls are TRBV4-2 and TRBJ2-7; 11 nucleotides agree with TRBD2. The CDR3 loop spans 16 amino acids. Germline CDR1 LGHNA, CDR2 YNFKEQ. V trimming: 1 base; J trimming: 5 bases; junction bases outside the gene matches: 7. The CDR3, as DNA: TGTGCCAGCAGCCAAGCCCCCACTAGCGGGGGTAACGAGCAGTACTTC. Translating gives CASSQAPTSGGNEQYF.

The CDR3 bases are TGTGCCATTGGACTAGCGGGGATCTCCTACGAGCAGTACTTC. It codes for CAIGLAGISYEQYF. The chain recombines TRBV10-3 with TRBJ2-7, with 12 bases aligning to TRBD2. Losses at the gene ends were 9 bases for V and 0 bases for J; bases not matched to a gene: 3. The CDR3 loop spans 14 amino acids. In germline, CDR1 is ENHRY, CDR2 SYGVKD.

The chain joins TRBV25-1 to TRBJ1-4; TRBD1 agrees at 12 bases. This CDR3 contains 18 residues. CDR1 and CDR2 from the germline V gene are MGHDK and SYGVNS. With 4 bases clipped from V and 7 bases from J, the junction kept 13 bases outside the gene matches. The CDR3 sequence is CASSGVPGQGARIEKLFF. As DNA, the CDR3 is TGTGCCAGCAGTGGAGTCCCGGGACAGGGGGCGCGGATTGAAAAACTGTTTTTT. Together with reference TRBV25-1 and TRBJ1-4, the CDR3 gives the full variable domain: EADIYQTPRYLVIGTGKKITLECSQTMGHDKMYWYQQDPGMELHLIHYSYGVNSTEKGDLSSESTVSRIRTEHFPLTLESARPSHTSQYLCASSGVPGQGARIEKLFFGSGTQLSVL.

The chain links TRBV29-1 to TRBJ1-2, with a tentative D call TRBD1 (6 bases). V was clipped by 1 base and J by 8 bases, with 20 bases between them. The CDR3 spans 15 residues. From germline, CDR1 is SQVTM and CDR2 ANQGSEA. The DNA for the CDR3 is TGCAGCGTTGAAGTTACACAGGGTCCTGGGCGGGGCTACACCTTC. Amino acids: CSVEVTQGPGRGYTF.

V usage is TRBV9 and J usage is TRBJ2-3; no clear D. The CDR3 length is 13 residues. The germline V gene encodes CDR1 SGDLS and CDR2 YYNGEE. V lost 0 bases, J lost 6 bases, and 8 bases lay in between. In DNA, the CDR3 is TGTGCCAGCAGCGTAGCTCCGGAGGATACGCAGTATTTT. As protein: CASSVAPEDTQYF. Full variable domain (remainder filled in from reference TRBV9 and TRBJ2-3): DSGVTQTPKHLITATGQRVTLRCSPRSGDLSVYWYQQSLDQGLQFLIQYYNGEERAKGNILERFSAQQFPDLHSELNLSSLELGDSALYFCASSVAPEDTQYFGPGTRLTVL.

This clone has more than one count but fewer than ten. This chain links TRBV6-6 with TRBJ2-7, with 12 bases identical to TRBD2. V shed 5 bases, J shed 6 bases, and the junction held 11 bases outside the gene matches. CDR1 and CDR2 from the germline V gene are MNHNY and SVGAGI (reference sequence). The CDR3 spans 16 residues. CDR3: CASSTQTSGGWFEQYF. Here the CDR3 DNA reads TGTGCCAGCAGTACCCAGACTAGCGGGGGTTGGTTCGAGCAGTACTTC.

CDR3 protein: CASSYSGLGNTIYF. The CDR3 DNA follows: TGTGCCAGCAGTTACTCGGGGCTTGGAAACACCATATATTTT. The gene calls are TRBV6-5 and TRBJ1-3; D might be TRBD1 (5 bases). The CDR3 totals 14 residues. Germline V gene sequence: CDR1 MNHEY, CDR2 SVGAGI. The germline V and J ends were trimmed by 0 bases and 3 bases, with 6 bases remaining between them.